This T cell receptor beta chain was identified during a study of T-cell memory formation after mild COVID-19. Study results and caveats: CD4+ clones that contracted lay mainly in CM and EM; CD8+ ones lay in EMRA. Within pre-infection memory, some responding clones were found, suggesting cross-reactive memory joined. Later expanders leaned toward CD4+, whereas clones contracting from day 15 to 85 were balanced CD4/CD8.

The CDR3 consists of 15 residues. The germline V and J ends were trimmed by 4 bases and 0 bases, with 10 bases remaining between them. Germline V gives CDR1 KGHSY, CDR2 FQNENV. TCRdb re-derived calls from the 5' RACE reads in MiXCR, one entry per CDR3 protein. The sample holds 190,000 or so distinct CDR3 sequences; 27% are singletons and the top ten take 10% to 12%. Details on this clonotype: What it recognizes is unknown.

The rearrangement links TRBV16 to TRBJ2-4; D perhaps matches TRBD2 (5 bases). The TCR originated in an adult woman who had mild COVID-19 (a few samples of this study predate the infection). Cell type and time point are not known. Sequencing used PBMCs or a T cell subset sorted from them (not recorded which). This CDR3 reads CASSLEGIAKNIQYF. In DNA form, the CDR3 reads TGTGCCAGCAGCCTTGAGGGTATAGCCAAAAACATTCAGTACTTC.